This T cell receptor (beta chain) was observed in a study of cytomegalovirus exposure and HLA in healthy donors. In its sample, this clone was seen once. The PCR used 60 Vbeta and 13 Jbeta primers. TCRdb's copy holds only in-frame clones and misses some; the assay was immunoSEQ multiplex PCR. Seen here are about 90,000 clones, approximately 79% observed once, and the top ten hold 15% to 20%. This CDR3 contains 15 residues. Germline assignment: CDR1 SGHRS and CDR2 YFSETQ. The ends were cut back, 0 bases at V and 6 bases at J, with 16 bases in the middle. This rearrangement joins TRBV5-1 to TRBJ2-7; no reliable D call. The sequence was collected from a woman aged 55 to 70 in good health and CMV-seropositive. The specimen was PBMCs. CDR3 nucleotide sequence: TGCGCCAGCAGCTTGGTGGCAGGCCTCTTAGGCGAGCAGTACTTC. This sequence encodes CASSLVAGLLGEQYF. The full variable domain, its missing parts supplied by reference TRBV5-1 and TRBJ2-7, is KAGVTQTPRYLIKTRGQQVTLSCSPISGHRSVSWYQQTPGQGLQFLFEYFSETQRNKGNFPGRFSGRQFSNSRSEMNVSTLELGDSALYLCASSLVAGLLGEQYFGPGTRLTVT.